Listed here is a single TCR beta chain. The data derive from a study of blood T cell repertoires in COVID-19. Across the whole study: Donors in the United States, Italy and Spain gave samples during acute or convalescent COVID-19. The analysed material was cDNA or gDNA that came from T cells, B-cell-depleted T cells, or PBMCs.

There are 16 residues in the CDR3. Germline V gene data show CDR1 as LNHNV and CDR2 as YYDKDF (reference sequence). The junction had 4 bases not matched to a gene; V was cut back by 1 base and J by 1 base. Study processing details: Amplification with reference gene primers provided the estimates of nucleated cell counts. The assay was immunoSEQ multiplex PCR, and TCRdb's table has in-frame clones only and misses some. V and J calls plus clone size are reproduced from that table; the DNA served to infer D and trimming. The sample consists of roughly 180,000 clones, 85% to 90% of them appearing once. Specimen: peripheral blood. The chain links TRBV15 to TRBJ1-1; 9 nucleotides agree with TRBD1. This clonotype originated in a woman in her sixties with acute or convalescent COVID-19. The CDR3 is CATSRASGQGNTEAFF. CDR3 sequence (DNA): TGTGCCACCAGCAGAGCCTCGGGACAGGGGAACACTGAAGCTTTCTTT.